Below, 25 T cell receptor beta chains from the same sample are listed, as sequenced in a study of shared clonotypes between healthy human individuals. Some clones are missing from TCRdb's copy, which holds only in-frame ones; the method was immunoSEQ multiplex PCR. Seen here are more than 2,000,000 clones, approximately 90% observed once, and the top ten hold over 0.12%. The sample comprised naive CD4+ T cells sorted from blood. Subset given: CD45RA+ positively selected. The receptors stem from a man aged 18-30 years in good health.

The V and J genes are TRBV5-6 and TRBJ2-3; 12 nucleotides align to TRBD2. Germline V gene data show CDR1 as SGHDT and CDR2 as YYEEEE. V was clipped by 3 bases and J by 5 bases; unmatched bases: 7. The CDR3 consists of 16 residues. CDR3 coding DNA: TGTGCCAGCAGCTATATACCGGGACTAGCGGGAGATACGCAGTATTTT. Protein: CASSYIPGLAGDTQYF. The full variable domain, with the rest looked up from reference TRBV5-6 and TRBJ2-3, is DAGVTQSPTHLIKTRGQQVTLRCSPKSGHDTVSWYQQALGQGPQFIFQYYEEEERQRGNFPDRFSGHQFPNYSSELNVNALLLGDSALYLCASSYIPGLAGDTQYFGPGTRLTVL.

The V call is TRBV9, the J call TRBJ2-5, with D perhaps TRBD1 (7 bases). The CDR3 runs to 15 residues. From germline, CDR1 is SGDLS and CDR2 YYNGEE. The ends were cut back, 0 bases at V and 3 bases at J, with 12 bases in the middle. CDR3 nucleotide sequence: TGTGCCAGCAGCGTAGGCGGGACAGCCAAAGAGACCCAGTACTTC. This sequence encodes CASSVGGTAKETQYF.

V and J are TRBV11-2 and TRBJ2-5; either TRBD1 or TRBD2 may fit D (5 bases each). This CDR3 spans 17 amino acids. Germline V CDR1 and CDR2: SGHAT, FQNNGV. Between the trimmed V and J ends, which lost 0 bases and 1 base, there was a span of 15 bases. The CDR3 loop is CASSLDTGAIGQETQYF. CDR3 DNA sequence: TGTGCCAGCAGCTTAGATACCGGGGCCATAGGCCAAGAGACCCAGTACTTC.

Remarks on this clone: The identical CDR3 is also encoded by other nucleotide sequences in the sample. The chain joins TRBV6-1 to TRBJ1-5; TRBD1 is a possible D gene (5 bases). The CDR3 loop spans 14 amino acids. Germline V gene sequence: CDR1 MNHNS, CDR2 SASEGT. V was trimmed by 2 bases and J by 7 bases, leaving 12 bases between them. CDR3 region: CASSEQGVSQPQHF. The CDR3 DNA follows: TGTGCCAGCAGTGAACAGGGTGTAAGCCAGCCCCAGCATTTT.

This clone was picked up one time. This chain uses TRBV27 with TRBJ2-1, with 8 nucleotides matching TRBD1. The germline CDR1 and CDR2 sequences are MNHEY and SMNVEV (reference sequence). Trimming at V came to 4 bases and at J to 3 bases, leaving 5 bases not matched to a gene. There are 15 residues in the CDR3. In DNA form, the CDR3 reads TGTGCCAGCAGTTCCCGGGACAGGTACTACAATGAGCAGTTCTTC. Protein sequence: CASSSRDRYYNEQFF.

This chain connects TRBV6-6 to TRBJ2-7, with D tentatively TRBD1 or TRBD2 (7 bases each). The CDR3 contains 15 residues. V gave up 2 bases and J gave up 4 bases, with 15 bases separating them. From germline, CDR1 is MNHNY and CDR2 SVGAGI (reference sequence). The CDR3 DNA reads TGTGCCAGCAGTTACCCGGGGAGGGGGCTGTACGAGCAGTACTTC. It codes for CASSYPGRGLYEQYF.

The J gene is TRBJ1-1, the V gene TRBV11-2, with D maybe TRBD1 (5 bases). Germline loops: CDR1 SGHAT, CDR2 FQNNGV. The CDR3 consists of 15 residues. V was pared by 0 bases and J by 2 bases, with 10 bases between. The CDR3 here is CASSLEYQGNTEAFF. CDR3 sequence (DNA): TGTGCCAGCAGCTTAGAGTATCAGGGTAACACTGAAGCTTTCTTT.

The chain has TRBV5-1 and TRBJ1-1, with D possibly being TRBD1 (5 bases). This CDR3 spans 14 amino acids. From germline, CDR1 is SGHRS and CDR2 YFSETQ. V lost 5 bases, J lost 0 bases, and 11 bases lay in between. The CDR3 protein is CASRRGEMNTEAFF. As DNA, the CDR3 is TGCGCCAGCAGACGAGGGGAGATGAACACTGAAGCTTTCTTT.

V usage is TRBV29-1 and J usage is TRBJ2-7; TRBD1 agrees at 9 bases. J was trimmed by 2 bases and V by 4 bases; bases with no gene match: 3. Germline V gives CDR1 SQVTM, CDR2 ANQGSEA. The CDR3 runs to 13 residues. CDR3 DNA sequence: TGCAGCGTTGCGACAGGGGGACCCTACGAGCAGTACTTC. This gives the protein CSVATGGPYEQYF.

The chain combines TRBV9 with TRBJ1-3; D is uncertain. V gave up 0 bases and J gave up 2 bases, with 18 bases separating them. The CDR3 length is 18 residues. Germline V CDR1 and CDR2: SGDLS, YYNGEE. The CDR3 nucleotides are TGTGCCAGCAGCGTAGGTTGGTCTGTAGGGCTGACTGGAAACACCATATATTTT. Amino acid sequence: CASSVGWSVGLTGNTIYF. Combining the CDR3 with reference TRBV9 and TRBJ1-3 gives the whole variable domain DSGVTQTPKHLITATGQRVTLRCSPRSGDLSVYWYQQSLDQGLQFLIQYYNGEERAKGNILERFSAQQFPDLHSELNLSSLELGDSALYFCASSVGWSVGLTGNTIYFGEGSWLTVV.

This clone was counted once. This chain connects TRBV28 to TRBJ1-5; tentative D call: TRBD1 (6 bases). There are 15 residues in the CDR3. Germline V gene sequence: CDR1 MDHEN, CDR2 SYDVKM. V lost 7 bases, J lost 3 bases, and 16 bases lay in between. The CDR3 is CASTFGQIPNQPQHF. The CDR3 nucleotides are TGTGCCAGCACCTTTGGACAGATTCCCAATCAGCCCCAGCATTTT.

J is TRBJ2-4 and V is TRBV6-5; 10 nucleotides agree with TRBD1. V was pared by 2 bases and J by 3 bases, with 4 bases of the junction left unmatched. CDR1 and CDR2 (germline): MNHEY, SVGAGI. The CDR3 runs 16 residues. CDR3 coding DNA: TGTGCCAGCAGTTACGGACAGGGGGTGCTCAAAAACATTCAGTACTTC. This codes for CASSYGQGVLKNIQYF.

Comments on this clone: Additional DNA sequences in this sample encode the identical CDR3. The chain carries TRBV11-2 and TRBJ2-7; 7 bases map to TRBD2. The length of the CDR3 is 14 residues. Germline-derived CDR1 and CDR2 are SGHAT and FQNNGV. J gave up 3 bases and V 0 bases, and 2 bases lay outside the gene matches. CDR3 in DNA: TGTGCCAGCAGCTTAGAAAGGACTAGCTACGAGCAGTACTTC. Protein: CASSLERTSYEQYF.

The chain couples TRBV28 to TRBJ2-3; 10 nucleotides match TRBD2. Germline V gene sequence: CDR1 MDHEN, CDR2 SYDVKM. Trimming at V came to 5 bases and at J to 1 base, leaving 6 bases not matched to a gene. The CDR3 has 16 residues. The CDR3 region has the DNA TGTGCCAGCAGTCCGTCCGGGACTAGCGGCACAGATACGCAGTATTTT. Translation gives CASSPSGTSGTDTQYF.

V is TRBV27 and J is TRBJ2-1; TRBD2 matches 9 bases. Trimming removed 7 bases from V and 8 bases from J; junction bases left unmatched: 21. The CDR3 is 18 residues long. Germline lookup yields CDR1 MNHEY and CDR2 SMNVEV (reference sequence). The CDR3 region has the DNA TGTGCCAGCACCACATTGAGCCGTCGGCGGGAGGGCCGCGATGAGCAGTTCTTC. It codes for CASTTLSRRREGRDEQFF.

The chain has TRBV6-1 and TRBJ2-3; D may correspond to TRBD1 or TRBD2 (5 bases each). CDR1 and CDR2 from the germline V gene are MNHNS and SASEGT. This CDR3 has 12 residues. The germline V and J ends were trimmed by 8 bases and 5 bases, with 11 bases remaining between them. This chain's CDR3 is CASLGVVDTQYF. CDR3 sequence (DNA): TGTGCCAGCCTGGGGGTGGTAGATACGCAGTATTTT.

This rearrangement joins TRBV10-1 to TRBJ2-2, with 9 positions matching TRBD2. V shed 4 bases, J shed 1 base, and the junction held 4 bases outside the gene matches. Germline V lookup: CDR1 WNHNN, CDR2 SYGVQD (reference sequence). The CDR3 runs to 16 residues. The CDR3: CASSGASGMNTGELFF. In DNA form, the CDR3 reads TGCGCCAGCAGTGGGGCTAGCGGGATGAACACCGGGGAGCTGTTTTTT.

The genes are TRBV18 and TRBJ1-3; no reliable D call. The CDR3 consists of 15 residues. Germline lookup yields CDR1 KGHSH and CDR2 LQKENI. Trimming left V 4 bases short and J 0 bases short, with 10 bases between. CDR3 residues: CASSQNGPSGNTIYF. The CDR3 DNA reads TGTGCCAGCTCACAAAACGGACCCTCTGGAAACACCATATATTTT. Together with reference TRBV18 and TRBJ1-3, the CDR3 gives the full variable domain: NAGVMQNPRHLVRRRGQEARLRCSPMKGHSHVYWYRQLPEEGLKFMVYLQKENIIDESGMPKERFSAEFPKEGPSILRIQQVVRGDSAAYFCASSQNGPSGNTIYFGEGSWLTVV.

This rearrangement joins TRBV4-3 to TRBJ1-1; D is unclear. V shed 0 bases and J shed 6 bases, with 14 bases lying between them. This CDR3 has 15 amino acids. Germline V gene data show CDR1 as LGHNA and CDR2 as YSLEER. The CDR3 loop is CASSQDIGMYPEAFF. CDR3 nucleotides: TGCGCCAGCAGCCAAGATATCGGGATGTATCCTGAAGCTTTCTTT.

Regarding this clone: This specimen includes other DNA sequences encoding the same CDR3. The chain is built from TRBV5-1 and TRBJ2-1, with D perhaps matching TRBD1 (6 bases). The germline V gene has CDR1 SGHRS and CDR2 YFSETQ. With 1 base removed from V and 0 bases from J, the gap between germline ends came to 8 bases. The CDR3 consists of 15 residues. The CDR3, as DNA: TGCGCCAGCAGCTTGTTAGGGGGCTCCTACAATGAGCAGTTCTTC. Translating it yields CASSLLGGSYNEQFF.

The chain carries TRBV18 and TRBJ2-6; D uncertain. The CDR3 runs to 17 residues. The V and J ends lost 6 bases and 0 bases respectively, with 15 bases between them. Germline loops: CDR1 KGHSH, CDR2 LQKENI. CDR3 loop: CASSLGGPGSGANVLTF. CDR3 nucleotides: TGTGCCAGCTCCCTGGGCGGCCCGGGCTCTGGGGCCAACGTCCTGACTTTC.

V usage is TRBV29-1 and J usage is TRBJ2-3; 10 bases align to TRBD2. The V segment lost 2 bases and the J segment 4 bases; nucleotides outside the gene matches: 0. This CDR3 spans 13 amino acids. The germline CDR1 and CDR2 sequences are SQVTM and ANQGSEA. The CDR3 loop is CSVELAGADTQYF. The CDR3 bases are TGCAGCGTTGAACTAGCGGGAGCAGATACGCAGTATTTT.

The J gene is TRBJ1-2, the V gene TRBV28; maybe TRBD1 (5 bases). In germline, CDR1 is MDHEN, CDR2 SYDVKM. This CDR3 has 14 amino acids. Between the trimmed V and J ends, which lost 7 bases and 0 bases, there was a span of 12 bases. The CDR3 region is CASTQGQPNYGYTF. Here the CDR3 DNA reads TGTGCCAGCACCCAGGGTCAGCCTAACTATGGCTACACCTTC.

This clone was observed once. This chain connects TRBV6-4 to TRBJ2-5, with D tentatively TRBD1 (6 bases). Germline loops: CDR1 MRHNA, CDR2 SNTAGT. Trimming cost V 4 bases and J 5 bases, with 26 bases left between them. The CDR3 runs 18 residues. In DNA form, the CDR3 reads TGTGCCAGCAGTGGGGATAAACCGGGACAAGGGCCCCCCGAGACCCAGTACTTC. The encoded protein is CASSGDKPGQGPPETQYF.

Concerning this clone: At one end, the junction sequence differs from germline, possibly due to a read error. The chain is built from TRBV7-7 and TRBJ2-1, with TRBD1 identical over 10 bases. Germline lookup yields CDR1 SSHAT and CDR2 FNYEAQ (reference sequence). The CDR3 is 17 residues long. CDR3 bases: TGTGCTAGCAGCTTAGGGACAGGGGTGGAGGCCTACAATGAGCAGTTCTTC. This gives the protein CASSLGTGVEAYNEQFF.